The entry that follows covers one TCR beta chain sequence. TCRdb's table, derived via immunoSEQ multiplex PCR, lists solely in-frame clones and lacks some. The data hold 350,000 to 500,000 clones, with around 89% observed a single time. The source of the sample is a study of Ad26.COV2.S vaccination and SARS-CoV-2 variants. Documented treatment: around 19 received Ad26.COV2.S at low or high dose, single or two shots; about 5 received placebo; per-sample allocation not given. Day 63 after the first vaccine or placebo injection was the time point for sampling. The clonotype comes from a person aged 18-60 years who received the Ad26.COV2.S COVID-19 vaccine or a placebo. Sequences were derived from peripheral blood, sampled in a trial of Ad26.COV2.S vaccine versus placebo.

For the CDR3, the DNA is TGTGCCAGCAGCCTAAGGGACGAACCTAACTATGGCTACACCTTC. Translating gives CASSLRDEPNYGYTF. This chain uses TRBV6-2 or TRBV6-3 with TRBJ1-2; possible D gene TRBD1, 5 bases. CDR3 length: 15 amino acids. With 6 bases removed from V and 0 bases from J, the gap between germline ends came to 14 bases. The germline CDR1 and CDR2 sequences are MNHEY and SVGEGT.